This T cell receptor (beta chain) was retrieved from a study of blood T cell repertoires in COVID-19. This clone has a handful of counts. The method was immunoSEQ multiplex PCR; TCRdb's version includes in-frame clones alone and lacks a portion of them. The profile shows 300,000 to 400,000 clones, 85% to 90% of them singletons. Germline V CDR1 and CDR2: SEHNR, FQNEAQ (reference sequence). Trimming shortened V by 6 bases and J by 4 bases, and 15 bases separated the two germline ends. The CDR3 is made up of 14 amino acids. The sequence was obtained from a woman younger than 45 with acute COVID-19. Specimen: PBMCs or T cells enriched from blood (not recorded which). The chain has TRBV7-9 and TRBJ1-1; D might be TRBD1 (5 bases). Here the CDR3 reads CASSPTGGTTEAFF. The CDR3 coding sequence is TGTGCCAGCAGTCCCACCGGGGGGACCACTGAAGCTTTCTTT.